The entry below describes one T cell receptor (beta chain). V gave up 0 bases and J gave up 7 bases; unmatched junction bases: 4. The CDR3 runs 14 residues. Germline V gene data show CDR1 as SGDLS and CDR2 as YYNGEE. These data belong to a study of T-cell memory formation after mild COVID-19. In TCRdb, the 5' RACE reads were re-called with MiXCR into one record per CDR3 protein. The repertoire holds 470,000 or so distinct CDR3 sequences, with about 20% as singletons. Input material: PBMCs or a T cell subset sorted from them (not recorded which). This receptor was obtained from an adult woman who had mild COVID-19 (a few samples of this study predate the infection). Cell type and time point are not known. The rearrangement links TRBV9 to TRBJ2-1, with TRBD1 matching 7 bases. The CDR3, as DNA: TGTGCCAGCAGCGTAGGGACAGGAAGGAATGAGCAGTTCTTC. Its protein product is CASSVGTGRNEQFF. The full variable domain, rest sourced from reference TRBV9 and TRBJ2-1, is DSGVTQTPKHLITATGQRVTLRCSPRSGDLSVYWYQQSLDQGLQFLIQYYNGEERAKGNILERFSAQQFPDLHSELNLSSLELGDSALYFCASSVGTGRNEQFFGPGTRLTVL.